This T cell receptor beta chain is drawn from a study of blood T cell repertoires in COVID-19. Study-wide context: Researchers got acute and convalescent COVID-19 samples from the United States, Italy and Spain. Sources were T cells, B-cell-depleted T cells, or PBMCs; the material itself was cDNA or gDNA.

Germline CDR1 is LNHNV and CDR2 is YYDKDF (reference sequence). This CDR3 is built from 13 residues. Trimming pared 3 bases from V and 6 bases from J, leaving 8 bases between. TCRdb's copy holds only in-frame clones and misses some; the assay was immunoSEQ multiplex PCR. The repertoire holds roughly 57,000 clones, with more than 90% as singletons. The chain employs TRBV15 and TRBJ2-2, with D uncertain. This TCR came from a human donor in a cohort sampled during active COVID-19. Sequenced: peripheral blood. For the CDR3, the DNA is TGTGCCACCAGCAGGGAAGGAGCCGGGGAGCTGTTTTTT. Translation gives CATSREGAGELFF.